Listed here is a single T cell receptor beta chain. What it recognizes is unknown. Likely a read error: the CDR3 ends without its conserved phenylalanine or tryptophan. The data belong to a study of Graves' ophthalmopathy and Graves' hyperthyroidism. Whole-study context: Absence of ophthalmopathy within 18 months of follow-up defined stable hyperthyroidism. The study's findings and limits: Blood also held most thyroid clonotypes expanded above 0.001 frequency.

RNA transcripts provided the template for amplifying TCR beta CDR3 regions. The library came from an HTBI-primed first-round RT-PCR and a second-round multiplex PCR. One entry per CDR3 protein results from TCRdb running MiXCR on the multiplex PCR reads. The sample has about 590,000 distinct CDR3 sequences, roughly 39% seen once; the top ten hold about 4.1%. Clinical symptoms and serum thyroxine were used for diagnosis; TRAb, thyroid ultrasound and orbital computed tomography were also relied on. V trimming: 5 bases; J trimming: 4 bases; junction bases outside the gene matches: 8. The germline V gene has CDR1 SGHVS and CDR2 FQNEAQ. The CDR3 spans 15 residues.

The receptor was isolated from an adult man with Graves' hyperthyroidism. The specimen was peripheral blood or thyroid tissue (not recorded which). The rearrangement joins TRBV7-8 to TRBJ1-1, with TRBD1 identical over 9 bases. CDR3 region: CASSPRQGGGTEAFL. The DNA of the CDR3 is TGTGCCAGCAGCCCGAGACAGGGGGGTGGCACTGAAGCTTTCCTT.